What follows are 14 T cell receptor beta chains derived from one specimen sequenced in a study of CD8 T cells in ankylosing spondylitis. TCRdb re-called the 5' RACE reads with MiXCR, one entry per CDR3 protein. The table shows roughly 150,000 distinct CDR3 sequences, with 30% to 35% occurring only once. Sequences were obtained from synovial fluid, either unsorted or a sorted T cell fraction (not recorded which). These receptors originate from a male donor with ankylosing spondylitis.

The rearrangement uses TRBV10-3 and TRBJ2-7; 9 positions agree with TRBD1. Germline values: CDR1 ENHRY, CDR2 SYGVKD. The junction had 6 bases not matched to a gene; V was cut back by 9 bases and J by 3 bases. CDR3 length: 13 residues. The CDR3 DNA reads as TGTGCCATGTCCCCGGGACAGGGCTACGAGCAGTACTTC. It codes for CAMSPGQGYEQYF.

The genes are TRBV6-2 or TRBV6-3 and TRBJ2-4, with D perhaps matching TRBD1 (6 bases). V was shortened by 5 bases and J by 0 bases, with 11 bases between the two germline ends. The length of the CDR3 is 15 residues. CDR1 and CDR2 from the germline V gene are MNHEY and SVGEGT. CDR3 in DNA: TGTGCCAGCAGTACCGGACAGCTAGCCAAAAACATTCAGTACTTC. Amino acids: CASSTGQLAKNIQYF.

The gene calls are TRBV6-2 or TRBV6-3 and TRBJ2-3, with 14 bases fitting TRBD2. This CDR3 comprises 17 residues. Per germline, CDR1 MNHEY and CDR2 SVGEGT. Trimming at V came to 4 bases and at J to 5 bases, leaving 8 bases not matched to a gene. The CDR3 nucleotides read TGTGCCAGCAGTTCAAGACTAGCGGGAGGGGCGATAGATACGCAGTATTTT. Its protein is CASSSRLAGGAIDTQYF.

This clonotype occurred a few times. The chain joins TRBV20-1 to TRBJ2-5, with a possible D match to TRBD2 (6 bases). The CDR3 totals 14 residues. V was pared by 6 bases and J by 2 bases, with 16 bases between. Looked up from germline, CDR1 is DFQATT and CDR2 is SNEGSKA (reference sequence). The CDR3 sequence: CSAEAGPMQETQYF. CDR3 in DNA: TGCAGTGCAGAGGCGGGACCGATGCAAGAGACCCAGTACTTC.

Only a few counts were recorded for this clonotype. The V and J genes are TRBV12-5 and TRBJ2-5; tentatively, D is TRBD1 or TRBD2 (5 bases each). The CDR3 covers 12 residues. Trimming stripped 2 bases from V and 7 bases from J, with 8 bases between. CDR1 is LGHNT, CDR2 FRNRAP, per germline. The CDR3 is CASGLPRGTQYF. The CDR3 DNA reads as TGTGCTAGTGGTTTGCCGAGGGGGACCCAGTACTTC.

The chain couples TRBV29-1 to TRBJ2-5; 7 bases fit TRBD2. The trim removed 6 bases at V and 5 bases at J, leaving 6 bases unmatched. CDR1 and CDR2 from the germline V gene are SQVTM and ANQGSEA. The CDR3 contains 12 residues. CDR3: CSVGGVGETQYF. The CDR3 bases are TGCAGCGTGGGGGGGGTTGGGGAGACCCAGTACTTC.

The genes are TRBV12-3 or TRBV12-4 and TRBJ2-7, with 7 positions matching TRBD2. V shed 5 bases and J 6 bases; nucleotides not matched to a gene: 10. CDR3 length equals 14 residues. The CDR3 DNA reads TGTGCCAGCAGTCCACCAGCGGGGAAGGGCGAGCAGTACTTC. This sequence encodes CASSPPAGKGEQYF.

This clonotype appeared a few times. CDR3 loop: CASSRPLSYEQYF. The CDR3 region has the DNA TGTGCCAGCAGCCGGCCCCTCTCCTACGAGCAGTACTTC. The rearrangement joins TRBV28 to TRBJ2-7; no definite D call. Germline lookup yields CDR1 MDHEN and CDR2 SYDVKM. The CDR3 covers 13 residues. V was cut by 6 bases and J by 0 bases, with 9 bases left in between.

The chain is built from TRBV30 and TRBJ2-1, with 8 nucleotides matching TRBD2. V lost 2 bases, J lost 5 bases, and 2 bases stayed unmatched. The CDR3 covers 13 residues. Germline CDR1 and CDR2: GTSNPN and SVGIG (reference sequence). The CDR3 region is CAWSSGLDNEQFF. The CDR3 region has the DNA TGTGCCTGGAGTTCGGGACTAGACAATGAGCAGTTCTTC.

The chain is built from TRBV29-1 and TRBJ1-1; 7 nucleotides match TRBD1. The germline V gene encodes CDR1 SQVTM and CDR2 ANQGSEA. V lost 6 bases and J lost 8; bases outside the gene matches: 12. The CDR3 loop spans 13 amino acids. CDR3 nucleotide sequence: TGCAGCGTGCTACCGGGACAGATTACCGAAGCTTTCTTT. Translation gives CSVLPGQITEAFF. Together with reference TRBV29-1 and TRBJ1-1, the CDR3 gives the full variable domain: SAVISQKPSRDICQRGTSLTIQCQVDSQVTMMFWYRQQPGQSLTLIATANQGSEATYESGFVIDKFPISRPNLTFSTLTVSNMSPEDSSIYLCSVLPGQITEAFFGQGTRLTVV.

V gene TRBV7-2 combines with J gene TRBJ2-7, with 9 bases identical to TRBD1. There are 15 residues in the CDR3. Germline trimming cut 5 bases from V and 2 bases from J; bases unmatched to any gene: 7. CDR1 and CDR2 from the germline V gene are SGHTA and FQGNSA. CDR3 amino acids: CASSGGQGIPYEQYF. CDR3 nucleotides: TGTGCCAGCAGCGGGGGACAGGGTATCCCCTACGAGCAGTACTTC.

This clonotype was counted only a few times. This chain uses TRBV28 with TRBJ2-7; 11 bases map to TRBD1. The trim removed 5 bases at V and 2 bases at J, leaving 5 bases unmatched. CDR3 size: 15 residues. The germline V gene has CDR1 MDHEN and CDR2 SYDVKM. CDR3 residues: CASSMTGQGAYEQYF. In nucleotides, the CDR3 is TGTGCCAGCAGTATGACGGGACAGGGGGCCTACGAGCAGTACTTC.

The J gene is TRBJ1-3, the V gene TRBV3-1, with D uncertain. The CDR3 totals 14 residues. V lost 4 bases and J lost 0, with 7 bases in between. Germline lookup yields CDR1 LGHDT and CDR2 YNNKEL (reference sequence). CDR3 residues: CASSPDHSGNTIYF. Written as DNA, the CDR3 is TGTGCCAGCAGCCCGGATCACTCTGGAAACACCATATATTTT.

The CDR3 here is CASSLDIHTEAFF. CDR3 nucleotide sequence: TGCGCCAGCAGCCTGGACATCCACACTGAAGCTTTCTTT. The rearrangement links TRBV5-1 to TRBJ1-1; D may be TRBD1 (5 bases). Germline V gives CDR1 SGHRS, CDR2 YFSETQ. V was cut by 4 bases and J by 3 bases, with 10 bases left in between. The CDR3 length is 13 residues.